This TCR beta chain came from a study of T cells in Graves' hyperthyroidism and ophthalmopathy. Notes on the study in general: With a median lead of approximately 6 months before onset, the model predicted ophthalmopathy. Among thyroid clonotypes expanded above 0.001, most also appeared in blood.

Hyperthyroidism, newly diagnosed and lasting under 2 months, affected patients aged 18 to 65. This clonotype was recorded many times. Its antigen is still unknown. Germline assignment: CDR1 MDHEN and CDR2 SYDVKM. This CDR3 is built from 13 residues. The V and J ends lost 2 bases and 4 bases respectively, with 6 bases between them. TCR beta CDR3 sequences were amplified from RNA transcripts. TCR CDR3 underwent first-round RT-PCR with the HTBI primer set. From the multiplex PCR reads, TCRdb called clonotypes with MiXCR, one entry per CDR3 protein. The sample yields about 360,000 distinct CDR3 sequences, 13% seen once.

The J gene is TRBJ1-3, the V gene TRBV28; D remains unclear. The receptor was isolated from a woman between 18 and 29 years old with Graves' hyperthyroidism. Sequences were obtained from blood. CDR3 protein: CASSLAGGNTIYF. DNA of the CDR3: TGTGCCAGCAGTTTAGCAGGCGGAAACACCATATATTTT.